This T cell receptor (beta chain) was recovered during a study of sequential checkpoint blockade in melanoma. Study background: Randomization was 1:1 between first-line nivolumab→ipilimumab and ipilimumab→nivolumab. Both treatment sequences were followed by maintenance nivolumab.

The V end was cut by 1 base, the J end by 6 bases, with 13 bases between. Germline CDR1 and CDR2: SGHVS and FQNEAQ. The CDR3 length is 15 residues. The treatment is: randomized to nivolumab then ipilimumab (arm A) or the reverse (arm B). None of the patients previously received DNA-damaging chemotherapy. Sorted cells were live CD3+CD8+, lacking CD19 and CD56, from PBMCs. Produced via immunoSEQ multiplex PCR; TCRdb's table is partial and in-frame only. The table records about 32,000 clones, roughly 85% of them present only once. The genes are TRBV7-8 and TRBJ1-5, with D possibly TRBD1 on 5 matching bases. The sample here was CD8+ T cells sorted from blood (inferred from file names), taken from a patient given nivolumab and ipilimumab in sequence. This sequence was found in a human donor with melanoma. The CDR3 nucleotides read TGTGCCAGCAGCTTAGGGCCAGGGCTGGCTCAGCCCCAGCATTTT. This codes for CASSLGPGLAQPQHF.